This entry is about one T cell receptor (beta chain). Its antigen remains unidentified. The sample is drawn from a study of response to subunit inactivated influenza vaccine. Findings of the study overall: Each seasonal influenza vaccination recruits few new T cells, the authors suggested.

Germline V gene sequence: CDR1 SQVTM, CDR2 ANQGSEA. V gave up 1 base and J gave up 0 bases, with 8 bases separating them. The CDR3 contains 14 residues. TCRdb processed the RT-PCR reads anew with MiXCR; each CDR3 protein has one entry. Found here are a few hundred thousand distinct CDR3 sequences, around a fifth of them singletons; the top ten hold roughly 10%. The gene calls are TRBV29-1 and TRBJ2-3, with a possible D match to TRBD1 (5 bases). The sample was PBMCs from blood, taken about 20 months after vaccination. This clonotype was obtained from a man aged 45 to 75 who received an inactivated influenza vaccine. In DNA form, the CDR3 reads TGCAGCGTTGAAGCAGGGATTAGCACAGATACGCAGTATTTT. Its protein product is CSVEAGISTDTQYF.